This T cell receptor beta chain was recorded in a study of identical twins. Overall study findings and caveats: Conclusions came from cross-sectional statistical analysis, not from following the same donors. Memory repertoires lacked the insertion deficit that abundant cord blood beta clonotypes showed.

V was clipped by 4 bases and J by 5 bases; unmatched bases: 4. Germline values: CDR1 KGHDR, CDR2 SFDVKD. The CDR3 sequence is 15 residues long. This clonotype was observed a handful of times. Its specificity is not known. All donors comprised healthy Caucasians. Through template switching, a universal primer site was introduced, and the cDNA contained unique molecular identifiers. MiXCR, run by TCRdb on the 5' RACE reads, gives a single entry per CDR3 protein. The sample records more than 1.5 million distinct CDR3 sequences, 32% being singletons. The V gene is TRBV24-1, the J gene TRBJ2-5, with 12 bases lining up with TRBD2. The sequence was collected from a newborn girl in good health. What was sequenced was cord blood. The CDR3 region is CATSETSGGRETQYF. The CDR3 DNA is TGTGCCACCAGTGAGACTAGCGGGGGACGGGAGACCCAGTACTTC.